This T cell receptor (beta chain) emerged from a study of early T cells in non-severe SARS-CoV-2 infection. Study context: Sequencing input comprised bulk RNA from unsorted whole blood; chain pairing was not available.

The germline CDR1 and CDR2 sequences are MDHEN and SYDVKM. V was cut by 3 bases and J by 0 bases, with 15 bases left in between. CDR3 size: 16 residues. Separate cDNA molecules each had unique molecular identifiers attached to them. TCRdb itself ran the 5' RACE reads through MiXCR, one entry per CDR3 protein. The sample lists more than 65,000 distinct CDR3 sequences, roughly an eighth occurring once. Notes on the study in general: VDJdb matching, biased toward anti-spike CD8 responses, missed private and CD4 specificities.

With regard to this clonotype: Its antigen is currently unknown.

The chain joins TRBV28 to TRBJ2-7, with D hard to call. This sequence was found in an adult who was a healthcare worker with PCR-confirmed SARS-CoV-2 infection or an uninfected control (not recorded which). Sequenced material: whole blood. Written as DNA, the CDR3 is TGTGCCAGCAGTTTCGCTGACCCGTATCTCTCCTACGAGCAGTACTTC. Translating it yields CASSFADPYLSYEQYF. Looking up the rest from reference TRBV28 and TRBJ2-7 gives the full variable domain: DVKVTQSSRYLVKRTGEKVFLECVQDMDHENMFWYRQDPGLGLRLIYFSYDVKMKEKGDIPEGYSVSREKKERFSLILESASTNQTSMYLCASSFADPYLSYEQYFGPGTRLTVT.